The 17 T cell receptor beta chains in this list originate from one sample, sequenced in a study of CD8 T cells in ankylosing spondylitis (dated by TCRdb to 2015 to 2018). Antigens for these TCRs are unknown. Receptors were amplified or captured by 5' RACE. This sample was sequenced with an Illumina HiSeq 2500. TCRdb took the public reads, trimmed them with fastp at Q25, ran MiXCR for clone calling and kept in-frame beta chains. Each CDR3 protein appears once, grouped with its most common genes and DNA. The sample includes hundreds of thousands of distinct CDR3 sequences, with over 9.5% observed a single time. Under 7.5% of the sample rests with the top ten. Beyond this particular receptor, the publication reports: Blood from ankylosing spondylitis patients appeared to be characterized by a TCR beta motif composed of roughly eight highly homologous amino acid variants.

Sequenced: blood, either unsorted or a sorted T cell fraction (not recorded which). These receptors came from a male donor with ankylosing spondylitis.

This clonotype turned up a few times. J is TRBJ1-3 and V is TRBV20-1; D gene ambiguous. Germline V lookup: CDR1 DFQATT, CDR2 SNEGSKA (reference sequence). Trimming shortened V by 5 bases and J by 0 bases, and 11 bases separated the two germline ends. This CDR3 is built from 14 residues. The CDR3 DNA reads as TGCAGTGCTGAGTCCGCAAGCTCTGGAAACACCATATATTTT. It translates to CSAESASSGNTIYF.

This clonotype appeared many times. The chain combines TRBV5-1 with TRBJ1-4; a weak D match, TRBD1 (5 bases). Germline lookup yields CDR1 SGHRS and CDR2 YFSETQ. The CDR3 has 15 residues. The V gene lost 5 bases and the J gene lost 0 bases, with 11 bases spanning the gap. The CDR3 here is CASRGVPATNEKLFF. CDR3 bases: TGCGCCAGCAGGGGGGTTCCTGCAACTAATGAAAAACTGTTTTTT.

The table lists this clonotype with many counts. CDR3 DNA sequence: TGTGCCACCAGTGTGCGGGGAGGCGTGAATGAGCAGTTCTTC. Its protein product is CATSVRGGVNEQFF. V gene TRBV24-1 combines with J gene TRBJ2-1, with D possibly TRBD2 on 6 matching bases. Trimming left V 5 bases short and J 7 bases short, with 14 bases between. The CDR3 is made up of 14 amino acids. Germline loops: CDR1 KGHDR, CDR2 SFDVKD.

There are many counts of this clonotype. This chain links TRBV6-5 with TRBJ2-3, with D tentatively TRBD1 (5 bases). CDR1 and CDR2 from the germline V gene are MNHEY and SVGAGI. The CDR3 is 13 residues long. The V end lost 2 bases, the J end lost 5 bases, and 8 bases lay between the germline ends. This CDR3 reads CASSYGAGDTQYF. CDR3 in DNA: TGTGCCAGCAGTTACGGGGCAGGAGATACGCAGTATTTT.

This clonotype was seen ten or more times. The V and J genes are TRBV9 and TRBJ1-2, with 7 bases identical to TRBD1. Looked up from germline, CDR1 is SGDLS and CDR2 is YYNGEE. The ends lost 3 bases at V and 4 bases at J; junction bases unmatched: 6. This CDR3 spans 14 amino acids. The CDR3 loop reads CASSADRAVYGYTF. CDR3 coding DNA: TGTGCCAGCAGCGCTGACAGGGCCGTCTATGGCTACACCTTC.

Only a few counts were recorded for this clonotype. CDR3 DNA: TGTGCCAGCAGCCCGACCGGGACAGGTAGTGGAAACACCATATATTTT. Its translation is CASSPTGTGSGNTIYF. The chain recombines TRBV7-9 with TRBJ1-3, with 8 positions matching TRBD1. Germline V gene lookup returns CDR1 SEHNR and CDR2 FQNEAQ (reference sequence). This CDR3 has 16 amino acids. V was clipped by 5 bases and J by 3 bases; unmatched bases: 9.

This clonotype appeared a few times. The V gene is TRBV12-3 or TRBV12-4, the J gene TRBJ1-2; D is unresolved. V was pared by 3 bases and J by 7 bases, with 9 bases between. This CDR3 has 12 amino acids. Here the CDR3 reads CASSFSGSGYTF. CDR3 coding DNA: TGTGCCAGCAGTTTTTCGGGATCTGGCTACACCTTC.

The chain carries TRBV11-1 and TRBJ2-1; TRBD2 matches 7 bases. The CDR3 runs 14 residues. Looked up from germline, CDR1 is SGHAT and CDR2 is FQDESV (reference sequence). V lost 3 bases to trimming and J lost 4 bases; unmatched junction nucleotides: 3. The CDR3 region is CASSFQLAYNEQFF. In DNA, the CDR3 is TGTGCCAGCAGCTTCCAACTAGCGTACAATGAGCAGTTCTTC.

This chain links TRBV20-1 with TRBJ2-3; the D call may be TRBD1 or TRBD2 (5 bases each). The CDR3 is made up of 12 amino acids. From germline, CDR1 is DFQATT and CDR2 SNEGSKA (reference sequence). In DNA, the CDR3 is TGCACCCCGAGGGGAGTTACAGATACGCAGTATTTT. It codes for CTPRGVTDTQYF.

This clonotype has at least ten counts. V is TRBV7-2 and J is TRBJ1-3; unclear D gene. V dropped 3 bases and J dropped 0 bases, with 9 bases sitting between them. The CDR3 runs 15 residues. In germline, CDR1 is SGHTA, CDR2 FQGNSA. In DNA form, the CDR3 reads TGTGCCAGCAGCTTTTTTTCGTCCTCTGGAAACACCATATATTTT. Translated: CASSFFSSSGNTIYF.

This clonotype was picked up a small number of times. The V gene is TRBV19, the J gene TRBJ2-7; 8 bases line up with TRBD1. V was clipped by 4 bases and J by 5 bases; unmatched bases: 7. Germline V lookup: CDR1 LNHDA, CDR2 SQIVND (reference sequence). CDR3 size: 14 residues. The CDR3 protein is CASSTRTGPHEQYF. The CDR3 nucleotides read TGTGCCAGTAGTACCCGGACAGGGCCCCACGAGCAGTACTTC.

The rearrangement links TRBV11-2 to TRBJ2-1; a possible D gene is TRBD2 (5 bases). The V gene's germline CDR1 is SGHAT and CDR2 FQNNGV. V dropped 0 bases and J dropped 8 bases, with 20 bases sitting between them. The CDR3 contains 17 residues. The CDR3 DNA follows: TGTGCCAGCAGCTTAGAGAGGGCCCGACTAAGTGGGTATGAGCAGTTCTTC. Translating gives CASSLERARLSGYEQFF.

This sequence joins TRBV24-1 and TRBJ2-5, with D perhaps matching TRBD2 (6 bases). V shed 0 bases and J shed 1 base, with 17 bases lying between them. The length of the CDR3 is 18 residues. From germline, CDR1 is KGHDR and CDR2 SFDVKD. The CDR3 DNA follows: TGTGCCACCAGTGATTTGCCCCGGGGAGGCGTTCGCCAAGAGACCCAGTACTTC. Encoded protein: CATSDLPRGGVRQETQYF.

CDR3 DNA sequence: TGTGCCAGCAGTGCCAGGGATTACGAGCAGTACGTC. It is translated as CASSARDYEQYV. The rearrangement joins TRBV6-2 or TRBV6-3 to TRBJ2-7; possibly TRBD1 for D (5 bases). Germline V gene sequence: CDR1 MNHEY, CDR2 SVGEGT. The CDR3 runs 12 residues. V was shortened by 5 bases and J by 4 bases, with 9 bases between the two germline ends.

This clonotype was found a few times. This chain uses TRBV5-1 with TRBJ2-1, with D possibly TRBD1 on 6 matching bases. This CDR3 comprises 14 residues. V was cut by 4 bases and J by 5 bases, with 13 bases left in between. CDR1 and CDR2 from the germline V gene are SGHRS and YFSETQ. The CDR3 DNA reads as TGCGCCAGCAGCCATGCGCAGGGGAACAATGAGCAGTTCTTC. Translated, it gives CASSHAQGNNEQFF.

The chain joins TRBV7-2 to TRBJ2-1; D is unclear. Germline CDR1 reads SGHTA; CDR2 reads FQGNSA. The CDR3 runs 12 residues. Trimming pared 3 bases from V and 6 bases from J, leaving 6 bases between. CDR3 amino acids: CASSFVLNEQFF. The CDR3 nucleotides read TGTGCCAGCAGCTTTGTCCTCAATGAGCAGTTCTTC.

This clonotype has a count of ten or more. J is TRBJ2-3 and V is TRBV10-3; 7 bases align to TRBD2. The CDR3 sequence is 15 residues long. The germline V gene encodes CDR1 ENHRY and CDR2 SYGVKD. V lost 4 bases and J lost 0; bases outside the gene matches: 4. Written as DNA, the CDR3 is TGTGCCATCAGTGTCGGTAGCGGGAGCACAGATACGCAGTATTTT. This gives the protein CAISVGSGSTDTQYF.